The rows below give T cell receptor beta chains drawn from one sample of a study of cytomegalovirus exposure and HLA in healthy donors. The method was immunoSEQ multiplex PCR; TCRdb's version includes in-frame clones alone and lacks a portion of them. Of some 130,000 clones in the sample, about 80% were seen once. The sequenced material came from PBMCs. These receptors all stem from a man in his thirties or forties in good health and CMV-seronegative. Both conserved end residues are part of each CDR3. Fields, in order: D gene, clone size, V gene, J gene, CDR3 protein, CDR3 DNA. A D gene is named only where the DNA matches it firmly. Not all rows give a size; the values are once, few, many and, for expanded clones, a class.

>TRBD1|NA|TRBV10-1|TRBJ1-1
CASRMDRRDTEAFF
TGCGCCAGCAGAATGGACAGGAGAGACACTGAAGCTTTCTTT
>TRBD1|NA|TRBV19|TRBJ1-5
CASSMSTGASNQPQHF
TGTGCCAGTAGTATGTCGACAGGGGCTTCCAATCAGCCCCAGCATTTT
>TRBD2|few|TRBV5-4|TRBJ2-1
CASRGGLGEDNEQFF
TGTGCCAGCAGGGGAGGACTAGGGGAAGACAATGAGCAGTTCTTC
>NA|NA|TRBV9|TRBJ1-1
CASSVVGGMNTEAFF
TGTGCCAGCAGCGTAGTCGGGGGGATGAACACTGAAGCTTTCTTT
>TRBD2|NA|TRBV2|TRBJ2-1
CASRPFLAGGPHEQFF
TGTGCCAGCAGGCCCTTTCTAGCGGGAGGGCCTCATGAGCAGTTCTTC
>TRBD1|NA|TRBV11-2|TRBJ1-1
CASSGDRMNTEAFF
TGTGCCAGCAGCGGGGACAGGATGAACACTGAAGCTTTCTTT
>TRBD2|NA|TRBV7-7|TRBJ2-1
CASSLGAGGPVLEQFF
TGTGCCAGCAGCTTAGGGGCGGGAGGGCCTGTCCTGGAGCAGTTCTTC
>NA|NA|TRBV4-3|TRBJ2-1
CASSQDLQNNEQFF
TGCGCCAGCAGCCAAGATTTACAGAACAATGAGCAGTTCTTC
>TRBD2|NA|TRBV9|TRBJ2-3
CASSSSGSPTDTQYF
TGTGCCAGCAGCAGTAGCGGGAGTCCCACAGATACGCAGTATTTT
>TRBD1|NA|TRBV9|TRBJ1-4
CASSGGQGYDEKLFF
TGTGCCAGCAGCGGGGGACAGGGATACGATGAAAAACTGTTTTTT
>TRBD2|NA|TRBV7-2|TRBJ2-3
CASSLGTSGRSDTQYF
TGTGCCAGCAGCTTAGGGACTAGCGGGAGGTCAGATACGCAGTATTTT
>NA|NA|TRBV4-2|TRBJ1-4
CASSQDVTENEKLFF
TGTGCCAGCAGCCAAGACGTGACAGAAAATGAAAAACTGTTTTTT
>NA|NA|TRBV10-3|TRBJ2-1
CAISDRGTAYNEQFF
TGTGCCATCAGCGACCGGGGGACTGCGTACAATGAGCAGTTCTTC
>TRBD2|NA|TRBV18|TRBJ2-2
CASSTGLAGGSDTGELFF
TGTGCCAGCTCAACGGGCCTAGCGGGAGGGTCGGACACCGGGGAGCTGTTTTTT
>NA|NA|TRBV7-2|TRBJ2-7
CASSPMRHLSSYEQYF
TGTGCCAGCAGCCCCATGAGGCATTTGAGCTCCTACGAGCAGTACTTC
>NA|NA|TRBV6-1|TRBJ2-3
CASTLRENTQYF
TGTGCCAGCACCCTTAGGGAGAATACGCAGTATTTT
>NA|NA|TRBV19|TRBJ1-1
CASSIGVPHTEAFF
TGTGCCAGTAGTATCGGAGTACCCCACACTGAAGCTTTCTTT
>NA|NA|TRBV27|TRBJ2-3
CASSSAGDTQYF
TGTGCCAGCAGTTCGGCAGGTGATACGCAGTATTTT
>TRBD2|NA|TRBV7-9|TRBJ2-3
CASSLYSGNADTQYF
TGTGCCAGCAGCCTATATAGCGGGAACGCAGATACGCAGTATTTT
>TRBD1|once|TRBV5-4|TRBJ2-7
CASSLGGQGGAEQYF
TGTGCCAGCAGCTTGGGAGGACAGGGGGGGGCCGAGCAGTACTTC
>NA|NA|TRBV6-5|TRBJ2-3
CASSYGQDTQYF
TGTGCCAGCAGTTACGGGCAAGATACGCAGTATTTT
>NA|NA|TRBV18|TRBJ2-7
CASSPPTPEGGYEQYF
TGTGCCAGCTCACCCCCCACACCCGAAGGGGGTTACGAGCAGTACTTC
>NA|NA|TRBV6-5|TRBJ1-2
CAGSPRGRRHYGYTF
TGTGCCGGCAGTCCCAGGGGTAGGCGGCACTATGGCTACACCTTC
>TRBD1|NA|TRBV28|TRBJ1-4
CASSSNPGTGGEKLFF
TGTGCCAGCAGTTCAAACCCCGGGACAGGGGGCGAAAAACTGTTTTTT
>TRBD1|NA|TRBV7-2|TRBJ2-7
CASSPGGGPRVHEQYF
TGTGCCAGCAGCCCAGGGGGCGGGCCAAGGGTCCACGAGCAGTACTTC
>TRBD1|few|TRBV5-4|TRBJ1-1
CASRAGTGGITEAFF
TGTGCCAGCAGGGCCGGGACAGGGGGCATCACTGAAGCTTTCTTT
>NA|NA|TRBV9|TRBJ2-7
CASSAGSPYEQYF
TGTGCCAGCAGCGCCGGGAGCCCCTACGAGCAGTACTTC
>NA|NA|TRBV2|TRBJ2-7
CASSRGQSYEQYF
TGTGCCAGCAGCCGAGGACAGTCCTACGAGCAGTACTTC
>NA|NA|TRBV11-2|TRBJ1-1
CASSEGAAPAFF
TGTGCCAGCAGCGAGGGAGCGGCCCCGGCTTTCTTT
>NA|NA|TRBV6-5|TRBJ2-7
CASSYRGYEQYF
TGTGCCAGCAGTTACCGGGGGTACGAGCAGTACTTC
>TRBD2|NA|TRBV18|TRBJ2-2
CASSPRARERDGELFF
TGTGCCAGCTCACCACGTGCGCGGGAGAGGGACGGGGAGCTGTTTTTT
>TRBD2|NA|TRBV5-1|TRBJ2-3
CASSLVAGGPDTQYF
TGCGCCAGCAGCTTGGTTGCGGGAGGACCCGATACGCAGTATTTT
>NA|NA|TRBV7-9|TRBJ2-2
CASSPLTGELFF
TGTGCCAGCAGCCCCCTCACCGGGGAGCTGTTTTTT
>NA|NA|TRBV5-5|TRBJ2-3
CASSLFVASTDTQYF
TGTGCCAGCAGCTTGTTTGTGGCCAGCACAGATACGCAGTATTTT
>NA|once|TRBV7-2|TRBJ1-2
CASSNQGFGGYTF
TGTGCCAGCAGCAATCAGGGTTTCGGGGGCTACACCTTC
>TRBD1|NA|TRBV28|TRBJ2-2
CASDRGGAPTGELFF
TGTGCCAGCGACAGGGGGGGGGCCCCCACCGGGGAGCTGTTTTTT
>TRBD1|NA|TRBV13|TRBJ1-2
CASSFRQGYGYTF
TGTGCCAGCAGCTTTAGACAGGGCTATGGCTACACCTTC